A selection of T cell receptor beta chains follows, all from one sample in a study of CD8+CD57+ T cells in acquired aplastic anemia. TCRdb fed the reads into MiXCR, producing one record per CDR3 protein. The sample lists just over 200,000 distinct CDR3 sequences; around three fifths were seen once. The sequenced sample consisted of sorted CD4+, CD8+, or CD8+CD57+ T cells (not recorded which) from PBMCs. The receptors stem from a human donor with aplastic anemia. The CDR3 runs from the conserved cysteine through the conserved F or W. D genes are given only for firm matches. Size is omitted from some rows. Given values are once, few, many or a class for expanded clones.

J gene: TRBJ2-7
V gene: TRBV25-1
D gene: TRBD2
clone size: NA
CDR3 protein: CARSLAGAGEQYF
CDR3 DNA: TGTGCCAGAAGCTTAGCGGGAGCCGGCGAGCAGTACTTC

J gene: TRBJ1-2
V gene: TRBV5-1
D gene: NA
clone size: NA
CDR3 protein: CASSLTGALGYTF
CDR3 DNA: TGCGCCAGCAGCTTGACAGGCGCTCTCGGCTACACCTTC

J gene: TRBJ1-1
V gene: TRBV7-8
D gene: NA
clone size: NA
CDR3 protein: CASSLEGGRVRTEAFF
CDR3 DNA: TGTGCCAGCAGCTTAGAAGGCGGGAGGGTGCGGACTGAAGCTTTCTTT

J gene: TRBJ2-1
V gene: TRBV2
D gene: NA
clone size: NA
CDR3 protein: CASGELSYNEQFF
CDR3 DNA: TGTGCCAGCGGTGAACTCTCCTACAATGAGCAGTTCTTC

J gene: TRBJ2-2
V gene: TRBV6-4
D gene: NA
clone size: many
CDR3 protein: CASSEGGTGELFF
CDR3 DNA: TGTGCCAGCAGTGAGGGGGGCACCGGGGAGCTGTTTTTT

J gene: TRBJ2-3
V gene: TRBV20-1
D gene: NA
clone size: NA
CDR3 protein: CSARSPDTLPSTDTQYF
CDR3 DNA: TGCAGTGCTAGATCACCGGACACTCTCCCCAGCACAGATACGCAGTATTTT

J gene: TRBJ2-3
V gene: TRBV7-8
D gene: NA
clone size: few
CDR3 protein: CASSLRTGPSTDTQYF
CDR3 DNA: TGTGCCAGCAGCTTACGAACGGGACCCAGCACAGATACGCAGTATTTT

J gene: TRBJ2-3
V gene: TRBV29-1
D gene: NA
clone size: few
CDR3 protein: CSVSGGTDTQYF
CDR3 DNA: TGCAGCGTGTCCGGAGGGACAGATACGCAGTATTTT

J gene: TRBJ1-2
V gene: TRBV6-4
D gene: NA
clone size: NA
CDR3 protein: CASSASGTTDTQAPNYGYTF
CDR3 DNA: TGTGCCAGCAGTGCGTCCGGGACGACAGATACGCAGGCTCCTAACTATGGCTACACCTTC

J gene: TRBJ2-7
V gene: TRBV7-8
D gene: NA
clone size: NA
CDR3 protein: CASSLARHEQYF
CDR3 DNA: TGTGCCAGCAGCTTAGCCCGACACGAGCAGTACTTC

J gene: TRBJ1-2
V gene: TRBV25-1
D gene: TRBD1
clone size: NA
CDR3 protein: CASSERWDGTGYGYTF
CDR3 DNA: TGTGCCAGCAGTGAGAGGTGGGACGGGACAGGCTATGGCTACACCTTC

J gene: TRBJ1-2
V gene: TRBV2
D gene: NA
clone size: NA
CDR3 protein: CASSEGAETRWGYTF
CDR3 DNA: TGTGCCAGCAGTGAAGGGGCCGAGACACGGTGGGGCTACACCTTC

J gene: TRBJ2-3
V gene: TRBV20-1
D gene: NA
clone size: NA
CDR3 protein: CSAGIPGTQYF
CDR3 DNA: TGCAGTGCTGGGATTCCGGGTACGCAGTATTTT

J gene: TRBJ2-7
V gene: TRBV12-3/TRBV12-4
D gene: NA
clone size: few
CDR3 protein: CASSLGGTLGGQYF
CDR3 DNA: TGTGCCAGCAGTTTAGGCGGGACCCTCGGTGGGCAGTACTTC

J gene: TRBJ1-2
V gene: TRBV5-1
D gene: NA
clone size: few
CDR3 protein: CASSLANYGYTF
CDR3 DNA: TGCGCCAGCAGCTTGGCTAACTATGGCTACACCTTC

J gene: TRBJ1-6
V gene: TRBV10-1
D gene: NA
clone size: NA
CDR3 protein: CASSGPGAGSPLHF
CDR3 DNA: TGCGCCAGCAGTGGCCCAGGGGCAGGATCACCCCTCCACTTT

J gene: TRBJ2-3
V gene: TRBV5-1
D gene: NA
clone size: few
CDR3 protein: CASSLEDTQYF
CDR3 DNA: TGCGCCAGCAGCTTGGAAGATACGCAGTATTTT

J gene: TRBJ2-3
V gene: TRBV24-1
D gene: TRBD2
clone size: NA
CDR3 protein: CATSDPSGGATDTQYF
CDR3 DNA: TGTGCCACCAGTGACCCAAGCGGGGGGGCCACAGATACGCAGTATTTT

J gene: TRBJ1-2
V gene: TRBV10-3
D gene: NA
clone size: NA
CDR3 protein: CAISDPSWREYGYTF
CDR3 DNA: TGTGCCATCAGTGACCCCTCGTGGAGGGAGTATGGCTACACCTTC

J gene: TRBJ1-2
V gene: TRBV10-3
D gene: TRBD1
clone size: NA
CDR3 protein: CAIGTGVTASYGYTF
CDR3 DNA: TGTGCCATAGGGACAGGGGTTACGGCAAGCTATGGCTACACCTTC

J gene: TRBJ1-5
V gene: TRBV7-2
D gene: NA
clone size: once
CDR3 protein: CASSHSRLQGGNQPQHF
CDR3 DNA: TGTGCCAGCAGCCATAGCAGGTTACAGGGCGGCAATCAGCCCCAGCATTTT

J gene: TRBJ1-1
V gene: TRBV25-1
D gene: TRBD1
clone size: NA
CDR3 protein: CASSLLGQGVDTEAFF
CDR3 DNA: TGTGCCAGCAGCTTACTTGGACAGGGGGTTGACACTGAAGCTTTCTTT

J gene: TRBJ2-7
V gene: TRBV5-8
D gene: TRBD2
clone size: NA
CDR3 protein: CASSLEVKLAEGLRRQYF
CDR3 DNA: TGCGCCAGCAGCTTGGAGGTCAAACTAGCGGAAGGACTACGACGGCAGTACTTC

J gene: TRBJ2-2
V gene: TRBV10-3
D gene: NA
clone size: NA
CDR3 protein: CAISVGETGELFF
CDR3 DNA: TGTGCCATCAGTGTAGGGGAGACCGGGGAGCTGTTTTTT

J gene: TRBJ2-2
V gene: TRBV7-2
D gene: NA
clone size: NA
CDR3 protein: CASSLFRNTGELFF
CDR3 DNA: TGTGCCAGCAGCTTATTCAGGAACACCGGGGAGCTGTTTTTT

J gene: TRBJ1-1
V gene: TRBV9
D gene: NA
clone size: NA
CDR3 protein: CASSLGLRFTEAFF
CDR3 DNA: TGTGCCAGCAGCTTAGGCCTCCGGTTCACTGAAGCTTTCTTT

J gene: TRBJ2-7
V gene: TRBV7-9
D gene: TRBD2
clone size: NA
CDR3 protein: CASSLLGQREFNEQYF
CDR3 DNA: TGTGCCAGCAGCTTACTCGGGCAGCGGGAGTTCAACGAGCAGTACTTC

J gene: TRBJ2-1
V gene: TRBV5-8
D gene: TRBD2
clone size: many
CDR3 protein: CASSSPGGTYNEQFF
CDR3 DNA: TGTGCCAGCAGCTCGCCGGGGGGGACCTACAATGAGCAGTTCTTC

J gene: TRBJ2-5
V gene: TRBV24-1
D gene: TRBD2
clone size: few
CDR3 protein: CATSGQAGDRETQYF
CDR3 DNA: TGTGCCACCAGTGGTCAAGCGGGAGATCGGGAGACCCAGTACTTC

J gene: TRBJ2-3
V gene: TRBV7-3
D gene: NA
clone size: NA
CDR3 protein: CASSLAGADTQYF
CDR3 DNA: TGTGCCAGCAGCTTAGCGGGGGCGGATACGCAGTATTTT

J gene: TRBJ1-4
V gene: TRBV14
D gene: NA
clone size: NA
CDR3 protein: CASSQGRGEKLFF
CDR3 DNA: TGTGCCAGCAGCCAAGGCCGCGGTGAAAAACTGTTTTTT

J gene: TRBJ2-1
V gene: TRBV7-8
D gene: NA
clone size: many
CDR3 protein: CASSLDGDPTYNEQFF
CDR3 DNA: TGTGCCAGCAGCTTAGATGGGGATCCGACCTACAATGAGCAGTTCTTC

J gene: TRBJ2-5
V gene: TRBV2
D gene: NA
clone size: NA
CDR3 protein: CASSRTNSKETQYF
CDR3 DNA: TGTGCCAGCAGTCGGACGAACTCGAAAGAGACCCAGTACTTC

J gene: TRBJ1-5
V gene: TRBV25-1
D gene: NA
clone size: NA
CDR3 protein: CASSESGVGPQHF
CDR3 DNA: TGTGCCAGCAGTGAATCGGGGGTTGGGCCCCAGCATTTT

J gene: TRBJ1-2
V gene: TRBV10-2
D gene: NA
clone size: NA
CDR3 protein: CASSVGVDRAGHGYTF
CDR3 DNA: TGCGCCAGCAGTGTGGGCGTTGACAGAGCGGGCCATGGCTACACCTTC

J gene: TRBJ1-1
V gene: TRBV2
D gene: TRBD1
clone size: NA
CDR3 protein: CAWVQGLNTEAFF
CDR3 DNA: TGTGCCTGGGTACAGGGGTTGAACACTGAAGCTTTCTTT

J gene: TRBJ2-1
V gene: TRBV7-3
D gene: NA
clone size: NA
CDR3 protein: CASSPRGANEQFF
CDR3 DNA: TGTGCCAGCAGCCCCCGGGGGGCGAATGAGCAGTTCTTC

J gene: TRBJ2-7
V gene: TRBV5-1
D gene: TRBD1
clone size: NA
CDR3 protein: CASSPGTDAEQYF
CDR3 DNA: TGCGCCAGCAGCCCCGGGACAGATGCCGAGCAGTACTTC

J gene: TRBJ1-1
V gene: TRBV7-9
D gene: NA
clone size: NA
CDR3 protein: CASSLVANTEAFF
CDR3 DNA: TGTGCCAGCAGCTTGGTGGCGAACACTGAAGCTTTCTTT

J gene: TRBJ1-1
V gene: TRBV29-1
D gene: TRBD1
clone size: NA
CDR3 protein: CSVERQGAEAFF
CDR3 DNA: TGCAGCGTTGAGAGACAGGGGGCTGAAGCTTTCTTT

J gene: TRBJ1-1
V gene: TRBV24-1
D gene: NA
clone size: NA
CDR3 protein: CATSDDMGTEAFF
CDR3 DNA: TGTGCCACCAGTGATGACATGGGCACTGAAGCTTTCTTT

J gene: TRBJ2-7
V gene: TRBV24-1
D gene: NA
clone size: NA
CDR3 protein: CATMDGSYEQYF
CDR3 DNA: TGTGCCACCATGGACGGGAGCTACGAGCAGTACTTC

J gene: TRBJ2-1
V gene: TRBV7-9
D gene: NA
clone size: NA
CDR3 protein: CASTLEGAENEQFF
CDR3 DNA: TGTGCCAGCACCCTTGAAGGGGCTGAGAATGAGCAGTTCTTC

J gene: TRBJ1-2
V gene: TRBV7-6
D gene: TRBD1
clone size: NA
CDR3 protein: CASSMGQRYGYTF
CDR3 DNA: TGTGCCAGCAGCATGGGACAGAGGTATGGCTACACCTTC

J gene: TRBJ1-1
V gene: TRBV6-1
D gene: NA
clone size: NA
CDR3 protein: CASSQPGGAVEAFF
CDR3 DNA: TGTGCCAGCAGTCAACCGGGAGGGGCCGTTGAAGCTTTCTTT

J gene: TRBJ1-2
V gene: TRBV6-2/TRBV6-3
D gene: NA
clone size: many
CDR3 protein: CASGRPSEGIGYTF
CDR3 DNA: TGTGCCAGCGGACGGCCTTCAGAGGGGATCGGCTACACCTTC

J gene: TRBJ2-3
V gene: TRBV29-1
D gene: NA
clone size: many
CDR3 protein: CSVEDWLGGITDTQYF
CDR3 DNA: TGCAGCGTTGAAGATTGGCTGGGCGGTATCACAGATACGCAGTATTTT

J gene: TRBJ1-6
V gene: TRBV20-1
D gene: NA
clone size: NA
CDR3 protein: CSAWQTGYGNSPLHF
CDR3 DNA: TGCAGTGCTTGGCAAACAGGGTACGGGAATTCACCCCTCCACTTT

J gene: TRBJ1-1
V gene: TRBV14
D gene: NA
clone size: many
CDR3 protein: CASSQAGTVGAFF
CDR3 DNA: TGTGCCAGCAGCCAAGCGGGAACGGTTGGAGCTTTCTTT

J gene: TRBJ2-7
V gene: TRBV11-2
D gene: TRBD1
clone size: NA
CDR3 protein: CASSFKAGGYEQYF
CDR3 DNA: TGTGCCAGCAGCTTTAAAGCAGGGGGCTACGAGCAGTACTTC

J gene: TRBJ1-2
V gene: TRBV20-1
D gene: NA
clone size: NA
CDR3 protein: CSARTVNYGYTF
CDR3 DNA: TGCAGTGCCAGGACAGTTAACTATGGCTACACCTTC

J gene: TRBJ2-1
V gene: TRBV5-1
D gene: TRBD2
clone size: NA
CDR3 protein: CASSLVLAAYNEQFF
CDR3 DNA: TGCGCCAGCAGCTTGGTCCTAGCGGCATACAATGAGCAGTTCTTC

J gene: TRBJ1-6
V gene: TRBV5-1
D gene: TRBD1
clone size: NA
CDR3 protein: CASSLGAATGGVDSPLHF
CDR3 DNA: TGCGCCAGCAGCTTGGGGGCTGCGACAGGGGGCGTGGATTCACCCCTCCACTTT

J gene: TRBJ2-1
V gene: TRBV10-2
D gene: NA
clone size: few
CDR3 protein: CASSEPGQYNEQFF
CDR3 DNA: TGCGCCAGCAGTGAGCCGGGCCAGTACAATGAACAGTTCTTC

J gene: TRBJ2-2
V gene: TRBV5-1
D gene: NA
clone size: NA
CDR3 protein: CASSLQPGNTGELFF
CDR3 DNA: TGCGCCAGCAGCCTCCAGCCAGGGAACACCGGGGAGCTGTTTTTT

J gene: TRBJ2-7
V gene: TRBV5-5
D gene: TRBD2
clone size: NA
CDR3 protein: CASSLGLAGFYEQYF
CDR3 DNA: TGTGCCAGCAGCTTAGGACTAGCGGGGTTCTACGAGCAGTACTTC

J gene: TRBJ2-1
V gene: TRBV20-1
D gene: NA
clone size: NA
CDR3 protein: CSARGPSSYNEQFF
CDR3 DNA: TGCAGTGCTCGGGGACCAAGCTCCTACAATGAGCAGTTCTTC

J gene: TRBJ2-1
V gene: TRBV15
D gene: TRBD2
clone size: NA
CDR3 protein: CATSSSSPGLGVNEQFF
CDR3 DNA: TGTGCCACCAGCAGCTCCAGCCCGGGACTAGGGGTCAATGAGCAGTTCTTC

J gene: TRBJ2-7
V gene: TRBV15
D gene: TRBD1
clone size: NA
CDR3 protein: CATSSDRGSYEQYF
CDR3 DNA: TGTGCCACCAGCAGCGACAGGGGGTCCTACGAGCAGTACTTC